The clone carrying this TCR beta chain was seen a few times. The data derive from a study of identical twins. Unique molecular identifiers were in the cDNA, with template-switch universal primer binding. In TCRdb, the 5' RACE reads were re-called with MiXCR into one record per CDR3 protein. The data contain approximately 210,000 distinct CDR3 sequences, around 15% of them seen just once; the ten biggest clones take up 40%. Germline lookup yields CDR1 SGDLS and CDR2 YYNGEE. The CDR3 is made up of 16 amino acids. Trimming took off 1 base at V and 2 bases at J, with 15 bases between the two ends. This sample also appeared in a second study, on T cells expressing NK-cell markers. That report notes: All TCR beta repertoires analysed originated from sorted CD3+CD56+NKG2C+, CD3+CD56+NKG2C- and CD3+CD56-NKG2C+ T cells.

The specimen sequenced was CD8+ T cells sorted from blood. This TCR came from a woman between 18 and 29 years old in good health. The chain has TRBV9 and TRBJ1-1, with D perhaps matching TRBD1 (6 bases). The CDR3 coding sequence is TGTGCCAGCAGCGTACCCCTACAGGGCGCAAACACTGAAGCTTTCTTT. Protein product: CASSVPLQGANTEAFF. The entire variable domain, with the rest obtained from reference TRBV9 and TRBJ1-1, is as follows: DSGVTQTPKHLITATGQRVTLRCSPRSGDLSVYWYQQSLDQGLQFLIQYYNGEERAKGNILERFSAQQFPDLHSELNLSSLELGDSALYFCASSVPLQGANTEAFFGQGTRLTVV.